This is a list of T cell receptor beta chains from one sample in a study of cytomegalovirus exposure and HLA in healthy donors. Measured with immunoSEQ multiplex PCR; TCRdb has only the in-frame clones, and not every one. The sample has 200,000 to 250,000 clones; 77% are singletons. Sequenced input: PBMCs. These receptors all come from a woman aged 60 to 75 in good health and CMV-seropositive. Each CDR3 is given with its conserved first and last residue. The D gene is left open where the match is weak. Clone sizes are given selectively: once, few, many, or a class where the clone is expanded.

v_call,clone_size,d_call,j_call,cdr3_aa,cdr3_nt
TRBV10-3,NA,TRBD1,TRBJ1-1,CAIRRQGQNTEAFF,TGTGCCATCAGAAGACAGGGGCAGAACACTGAAGCTTTCTTT
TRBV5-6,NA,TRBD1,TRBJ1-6,CASSRDRGLNSPLHF,TGTGCCAGCAGCCGGGACAGGGGATTAAATTCACCCCTCCACTTT
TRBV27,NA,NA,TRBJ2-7,CASRSLLASYEQYF,TGTGCCAGCAGATCATTGCTAGCCTCCTACGAGCAGTACTTC
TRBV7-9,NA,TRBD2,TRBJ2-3,CASSRRELAGGATQYF,TGTGCCAGCTCCCGTCGCGAACTAGCGGGAGGGGCTACGCAGTATTTT
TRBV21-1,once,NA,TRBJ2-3,CASDRAMGSRDTQYF,TGTGCCAGCGACAGGGCAATGGGGAGCCGGGATACGCAGTATTTT
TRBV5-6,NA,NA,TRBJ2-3,CASSLEAGPTDTQYF,TGTGCCAGCAGCTTGGAGGCAGGGCCCACAGATACGCAGTATTTT
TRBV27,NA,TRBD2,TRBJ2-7,CASSYTAGDPLYEQYF,TGTGCCAGCAGTTATACAGCGGGAGATCCCCTCTACGAGCAGTACTTC
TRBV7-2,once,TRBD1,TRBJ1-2,CASSPGGTGRNYGYTF,TGTGCCAGCAGCCCAGGAGGGACAGGGAGGAACTATGGCTACACCTTC
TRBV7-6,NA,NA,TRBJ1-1,CASSMTLMNTEAFF,TGTGCCAGCAGCATGACATTAATGAACACTGAAGCTTTCTTT
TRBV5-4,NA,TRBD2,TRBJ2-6,CASSSRLAGEGGANVLTF,TGTGCCAGCAGCTCGCGACTAGCGGGAGAGGGTGGGGCCAACGTCCTGACTTTC
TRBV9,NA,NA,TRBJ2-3,CASNPDGGGTQYF,TGTGCCAGCAACCCAGACGGGGGTGGTACGCAGTATTTT
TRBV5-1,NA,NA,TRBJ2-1,CASSPKGHDEQFF,TGCGCCAGCAGCCCCAAGGGACACGATGAGCAGTTCTTC
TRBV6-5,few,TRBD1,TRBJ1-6,CASSYGGQGNSPLHF,TGTGCCAGCAGTTACGGGGGACAGGGAAATTCACCCCTCCACTTT
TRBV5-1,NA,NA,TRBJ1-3,CASSLADRAHSGNTIYF,TGCGCCAGCAGCTTGGCGGACAGAGCACACTCTGGAAACACCATATATTTT
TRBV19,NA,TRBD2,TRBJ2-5,CASSIWSGGASVRETQYF,TGTGCCAGTAGTATATGGTCCGGGGGGGCCTCGGTCCGGGAGACCCAGTACTTC
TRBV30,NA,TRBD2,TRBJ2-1,CAWRSRGGALNEQFF,TGTGCCTGGAGATCTCGCGGGGGGGCCCTAAATGAGCAGTTCTTC
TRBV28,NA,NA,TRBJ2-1,CASTTPQRRSYNEQFF,TGTGCCAGCACTACTCCCCAGCGACGCTCCTACAATGAGCAGTTCTTC
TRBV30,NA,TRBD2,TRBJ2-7,CAWSVVGRDPYEQYF,TGTGCCTGGAGTGTAGTGGGGAGGGACCCCTACGAGCAGTACTTC
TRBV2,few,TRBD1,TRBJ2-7,CARTNDRADYRYEQYF,TGTGCCAGGACGAACGACAGGGCCGACTATCGCTACGAGCAGTACTTC
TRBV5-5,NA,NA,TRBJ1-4,CASSLAAGMGEKLFF,TGTGCCAGCAGCTTGGCAGCAGGGATGGGGGAAAAACTGTTTTTT
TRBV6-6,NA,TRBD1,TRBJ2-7,CASSIRPGQGDEQYF,TGTGCCAGCAGTATAAGGCCGGGACAGGGAGACGAGCAGTACTTC
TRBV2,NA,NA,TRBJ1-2,CASSERPGAGYTF,TGTGCCAGCAGTGAACGGCCAGGGGCTGGCTACACCTTC
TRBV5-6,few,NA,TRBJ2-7,CASSLLTGTIYEQYF,TGTGCCAGCAGCTTGCTAACAGGGACAATCTACGAGCAGTACTTC
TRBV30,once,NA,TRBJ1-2,CAWSWRDFYGYTF,TGTGCCTGGAGTTGGAGGGATTTCTATGGCTACACCTTC
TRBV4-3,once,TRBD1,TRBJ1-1,CASSLNRGLGPYTEAFF,TGCGCCAGCAGCTTAAACAGGGGGTTGGGGCCGTACACTGAAGCTTTCTTT
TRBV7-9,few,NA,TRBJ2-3,CASSLAGEDTQYF,TGTGCCAGCAGCTTAGCAGGAGAAGATACGCAGTATTTT
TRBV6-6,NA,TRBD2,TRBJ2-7,CASSYSLRGTYEQYF,TGTGCCAGCAGTTACTCGTTGCGGGGGACCTACGAGCAGTACTTC
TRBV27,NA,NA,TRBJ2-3,CASSWPGSSTDTQYF,TGTGCCAGCAGTTGGCCGGGGTCCAGCACAGATACGCAGTATTTT
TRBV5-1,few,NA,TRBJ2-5,CASSPIMEEVGETQYF,TGCGCCAGCAGCCCGATTATGGAGGAGGTTGGGGAGACCCAGTACTTC
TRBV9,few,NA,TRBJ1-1,CASSVRVYTEAFF,TGTGCCAGCAGCGTACGGGTCTACACTGAAGCTTTCTTT